Shown below are 10 T cell receptor beta chains from a single sample sequenced in a study of graft-versus-host responses after intestinal transplantation. Only in-frame clones appear in the TCRdb table, and some are missing; sequencing was by immunoSEQ multiplex PCR. Of some 43,000 clones in the sample, less than 95% were seen once. Sequences were derived from PBMCs, sampled about 320 days after intestinal transplant. Source of these receptors: a human patient who received an intestinal transplant, so some T cells may come from the graft donor.

This chain links TRBV5-4 with TRBJ1-1; D gene unclear. CDR3 length equals 15 residues. Germline V gives CDR1 SGHNT, CDR2 YYREEE (reference sequence). Trimming removed 1 base from V and 1 base from J, with 11 bases in between. As DNA, the CDR3 is TGTGCCAGCAGCTTGTGGGAGTCGGCGAACACTGAAGCTTTCTTT. Translated: CASSLWESANTEAFF.

This clone was recorded only once. This rearrangement joins TRBV6-6 to TRBJ1-5; TRBD1 matches at 7 bases. Germline V gene sequence: CDR1 MNHNY, CDR2 SVGAGI (reference sequence). The CDR3 consists of 16 residues. Trimming cost V 2 bases and J 0 bases; bases outside gene matches: 4. CDR3 loop: CASSYPRQGSNQPQHF. The CDR3 DNA reads as TGTGCCAGCAGTTACCCCCGACAGGGTAGCAATCAGCCCCAGCATTTT.

This chain uses TRBV7-9 with TRBJ2-7; 8 bases agree with TRBD1. This CDR3 comprises 13 residues. Per the germline V gene, CDR1 is SEHNR and CDR2 is FQNEAQ (reference sequence). J lost 3 bases, V lost 5 bases, and 3 bases had no gene match. The chain's CDR3 is CASSDRGGYEQYF. The CDR3 bases are TGTGCCAGCAGCGACAGGGGCGGCTACGAGCAGTACTTC.

The chain has TRBV7-6 and TRBJ1-2; D is unclear. CDR1 is SGHVS and CDR2 is FNYEAQ in the germline V gene. The V and J ends lost 5 bases and 4 bases respectively, with 11 bases between them. CDR3 length: 13 amino acids. The CDR3 protein is CASSPAFGYGYTF. CDR3 in DNA: TGTGCCAGCAGCCCCGCTTTCGGCTATGGCTACACCTTC.

The chain recombines TRBV2 with TRBJ1-2; 7 nucleotides agree with TRBD1. Germline V CDR1 and CDR2: SNHLY, FYNNEI. The CDR3 spans 13 residues. Trimming removed 7 bases from V and 8 bases from J; junction bases left unmatched: 10. The CDR3 is CASIPGTDMGYTF. The CDR3 DNA reads as TGTGCCAGCATCCCCGGGACAGACATGGGCTACACCTTC.

This clone showed up just once. The chain uses TRBV25-1 and TRBJ2-7; 8 bases are shared with TRBD1. Trimming cost V 6 bases and J 1 base; bases outside gene matches: 8. The CDR3 sequence is 15 residues long. Germline values: CDR1 MGHDK, CDR2 SYGVNS. The CDR3 reads CASRPRTGRSYEQYF. The CDR3 region has the DNA TGTGCCAGCAGACCACGGACAGGGAGATCCTACGAGCAGTACTTC.

The chain carries TRBV28 and TRBJ1-2, with unresolved D. The CDR3 is 15 amino acids. CDR1 is MDHEN and CDR2 is SYDVKM in the germline V gene. The ends were cut back, 5 bases at V and 5 bases at J, with 18 bases in the middle. The DNA for the CDR3 is TGTGCCAGCAGTCGCCCCGGGAACAGACCTTATGGCTACACCTTC. Protein product: CASSRPGNRPYGYTF.

The genes are TRBV6-5 and TRBJ2-5, with D perhaps matching TRBD2 (6 bases). The CDR3 has 15 amino acids. V shed 1 base and J shed 2 bases, with 11 bases lying between them. CDR1 MNHEY and CDR2 SVGAGI come from the germline V gene. CDR3 sequence (DNA): TGTGCCAGCAGTTACTACGGGGGAACTCAAGAGACCCAGTACTTC. Its protein is CASSYYGGTQETQYF.

The chain joins TRBV7-9 to TRBJ2-7; D may be TRBD1 (5 bases). CDR3 length equals 13 residues. Germline CDR1 SEHNR, CDR2 FQNEAQ (reference sequence). The V gene lost 5 bases and the J gene lost 3 bases, with 11 bases spanning the gap. The CDR3 region is CASSMTANYEQYF. The CDR3 DNA follows: TGTGCCAGCAGCATGACAGCGAACTACGAGCAGTACTTC.

This rearrangement joins TRBV6-5 to TRBJ2-1, with D possibly being TRBD1 or TRBD2 (5 bases each). The length of the CDR3 is 15 residues. V was clipped by 4 bases and J by 5 bases, with 15 bases between them. Germline CDR1 reads MNHEY; CDR2 reads SVGAGI. CDR3 in DNA: TGTGCCAGCAGTTTCCGGGGCCGTTACGACAATGAGCAGTTCTTC. Its translation: CASSFRGRYDNEQFF.